The rows below give T cell receptor beta chains drawn from one sample of a study of CD8 T cells in ankylosing spondylitis. One entry per CDR3 protein results from TCRdb running MiXCR on the 5' RACE reads. Among approximately 140,000 distinct CDR3 sequences, 44% were seen once, and the ten largest hold around 15%. What was sequenced was synovial fluid, either unsorted or a sorted T cell fraction (not recorded which). Receptors were obtained from a male donor with ankylosing spondylitis. The CDR3 runs from the conserved cysteine through the conserved F or W. A D gene is named only where the DNA matches it firmly. The size of a clone is reported for some rows only, either as once, few or many, or as a class for expanded clones.

cdr3_nt cdr3_aa cdr3_length j_call clone_size v_call d_call
TGTGCCAGCAGCTTAGACGGTCAGGGAAGCGGCTACACCTTC CASSLDGQGSGYTF 14 TRBJ1-2 - TRBV7-9 -
TGTGCCAGCAGTTTGGGGCAGGGGTTCAATCAGCCCCAGCATTTT CASSLGQGFNQPQHF 15 TRBJ1-5 - TRBV6-5 -
TGTGCCAGCAACCAGGGACAATACACCGGGGAGCTGTTTTTT CASNQGQYTGELFF 14 TRBJ2-2 - TRBV5-8 -
TGTGCCAGCAGCCGGGGTGAGGGGCGCCCGGGACAGCCCCAGCATTTT CASSRGEGRPGQPQHF 16 TRBJ1-5 once TRBV4-2 -
TGTGCCAGCAGTGGCGGTGGCTCACCCCTCCACTTT CASSGGGSPLHF 12 TRBJ1-6 few TRBV25-1 -
TGTGCCAGCAGCCAAGAAAGGGGACAGGGGTACAATGAGCAGTTCTTC CASSQERGQGYNEQFF 16 TRBJ2-1 many TRBV4-2 TRBD1
TGTGCCAGCAAATCCGGAGCGGGGGGGGTCACAGATACGCAGTATTTT CASKSGAGGVTDTQYF 16 TRBJ2-3 - TRBV12-3/TRBV12-4 TRBD2
TGTGCCAGCAGTTTGGGGCCTCCTCGCGGGCATAATTCACCCCTCCACTTT CASSLGPPRGHNSPLHF 17 TRBJ1-6 - TRBV28 -
TGTGCCAGCAGTCCACCCTCGGGTGGGACTATTAGCAATGAGCAGTTCTTC CASSPPSGGTISNEQFF 17 TRBJ2-1 many TRBV28 TRBD2
TGTGCCAGCTCACCCCCGGGACAGATCTACAATGAGCAGTTCTTC CASSPPGQIYNEQFF 15 TRBJ2-1 - TRBV18 TRBD1
TGTGCCACCAGCAGACCGTTCTACCTTACAACTAATGAAAAACTGTTTTTT CATSRPFYLTTNEKLFF 17 TRBJ1-4 - TRBV15 -
TGTGCCAGCAGTTTCTGGGGATCACCCTACGAGCAGTACTTC CASSFWGSPYEQYF 14 TRBJ2-7 - TRBV27 -
TGTGCCAGCAGTTTAGCGTCGGGACACTTATACGAGCAGTACTTC CASSLASGHLYEQYF 15 TRBJ2-7 - TRBV12-3/TRBV12-4 -
TGCAGCGTTGAAGACGGGACTACCCACCTCGTCTACAATGAGCAGTTCTTC CSVEDGTTHLVYNEQFF 17 TRBJ2-1 - TRBV29-1 TRBD2
TGTGCCACGGGGGCAGGCACCCGTCCCGGGGAGCTGTTTTTT CATGAGTRPGELFF 14 TRBJ2-2 - TRBV24-1 -
TGTGCCAGCAGCCCCATACCCAACGGGCCCGTTGATTCACCCCTCCACTTT CASSPIPNGPVDSPLHF 17 TRBJ1-6 - TRBV28 -
TGCAGTGCGGAGCCGGGACTCGACCTTTACGAGCAGTACTTC CSAEPGLDLYEQYF 14 TRBJ2-7 - TRBV20-1 -
TGCGCCAGCAGCTTAATGATGGGGTCGAACAATCAGCCCCAGCATTTT CASSLMMGSNNQPQHF 16 TRBJ1-5 - TRBV5-1 -
TGTGCCAGCAGCTCTCGACGCAAGACAGGGCCTTTAATGAACACTGAAGCTTTCTTT CASSSRRKTGPLMNTEAFF 19 TRBJ1-1 - TRBV11-2 TRBD1
TGTGCCAGCAGGAAACCAGGGGACCTGAACACCGGGGAGCTGTTTTTT CASRKPGDLNTGELFF 16 TRBJ2-2 - TRBV12-3/TRBV12-4 -
TGTGCCAGCAGCCCTGGACTAGCGGGGGGGCGGTGGTGGAATGAGCAGTTCTTC CASSPGLAGGRWWNEQFF 18 TRBJ2-1 - TRBV11-2 TRBD2
TGTGCCAGCAGCTACAGTGCATGGGACAGGGGTCTCTACAATGAGCAGTTCTTC CASSYSAWDRGLYNEQFF 18 TRBJ2-1 - TRBV6-6 TRBD1
TGTGCCAGCACCCCCGGACAGGGAGTAGCCGGGGAGCTGTTTTTT CASTPGQGVAGELFF 15 TRBJ2-2 few TRBV25-1 TRBD1
TGTGCCAGCAGTTTCGGACGGCCCCAAGAGACCCAGTACTTC CASSFGRPQETQYF 14 TRBJ2-5 few TRBV27 -
TGTGCCAGCAGCCCCGGGACACCCTACGAGCAGTACTTC CASSPGTPYEQYF 13 TRBJ2-7 - TRBV7-9 -